The 11 T cell receptor beta chains listed next were all sequenced from one sample in a study of beta chain features in type 1 diabetes. TCRB transcripts that were expressed got sequenced, as all of the isolated RNA had been reverse transcribed. TCRdb's copy holds only in-frame clones and misses some; the assay was immunoSEQ multiplex PCR. The profile shows fewer than 350,000 clones, around a fifth of them singletons. Sequenced sample: naive CD4+ T cells from blood. The source is a woman aged 18-29 years in good health.

The CDR3 loop reads CAWSDRVNTGELFF. CDR3 coding DNA: TGTGCCTGGAGTGACAGGGTGAACACCGGGGAGCTGTTTTTT. The chain joins TRBV30 to TRBJ2-2; weak D call: TRBD1 (6 bases). Germline CDR1 GTSNPN, CDR2 SVGIG (reference sequence). The CDR3 runs 14 residues. V lost 1 base, J lost 1 base, and 7 bases lay in between.

V and J are TRBV5-1 and TRBJ2-1, with 7 bases lining up with TRBD1. The CDR3 totals 13 residues. Unmatched junction bases numbered 2, after V lost 1 base and J lost 7 bases. Germline V lookup: CDR1 SGHRS, CDR2 YFSETQ. For the CDR3, the DNA is TGCGCCAGCAGCTTGCCGGGACAGAATGAGCAGTTCTTC. Protein: CASSLPGQNEQFF.

This chain connects TRBV7-9 to TRBJ2-1; D remains ambiguous. The CDR3 runs to 15 residues. The germline V gene encodes CDR1 SEHNR and CDR2 FQNEAQ (reference sequence). V was clipped by 3 bases and J by 0 bases, with 9 bases between them. CDR3 in DNA: TGTGCCAGCAGCTTCGGGTCAAGCTCCTACAATGAGCAGTTCTTC. Translating gives CASSFGSSSYNEQFF.

This clone appeared a few times. This rearrangement joins TRBV6-1 to TRBJ2-2; the D is unclear. V lost 6 bases and J lost 1, with 9 bases in between. Germline CDR1 and CDR2: MNHNS and SASEGT. This CDR3 comprises 14 residues. CDR3 residues: CASRAGQNTGELFF. The CDR3 bases are TGTGCCAGCAGGGCAGGCCAGAACACCGGGGAGCTGTTTTTT.

The chain uses TRBV4-1 and TRBJ1-1, with a tentative D call TRBD1 (5 bases). The CDR3 runs 16 residues. Trimming shortened V by 6 bases and J by 5 bases, and 22 bases separated the two germline ends. CDR1 is MGHRA and CDR2 is YSYEKL in the germline V gene. CDR3 in amino acids: CASRLSRAGIGTEAFF. CDR3 DNA: TGCGCCAGCAGACTCAGTAGGGCAGGGATCGGTACTGAAGCTTTCTTT.

This chain joins TRBV2 and TRBJ2-7; 7 positions agree with TRBD2. Germline values: CDR1 SNHLY, CDR2 FYNNEI. The CDR3 is made up of 13 amino acids. V dropped 7 bases and J dropped 5; count of bases not matched to a gene: 8. CDR3 nucleotide sequence: TGTGCCAGCACAGGCAGGCTAGCGGACGAGCAGTACTTC. This translates into CASTGRLADEQYF.

The rearrangement uses TRBV5-1 and TRBJ1-1; 8 bases match TRBD1. This CDR3 spans 15 amino acids. With 4 bases clipped from V and 4 bases from J, the junction kept 9 bases outside the gene matches. Per the germline V gene, CDR1 is SGHRS and CDR2 is YFSETQ. CDR3 amino acids: CASSVTGVQGTEAFF. CDR3 DNA: TGCGCCAGCAGCGTGACAGGGGTTCAGGGCACTGAAGCTTTCTTT.

The chain is built from TRBV19 and TRBJ1-1; D is possibly TRBD1 (5 bases). The CDR3 is 13 residues long. Germline CDR1 and CDR2: LNHDA and SQIVND (reference sequence). Trimming shortened V by 7 bases and J by 4 bases, and 13 bases separated the two germline ends. CDR3 sequence (DNA): TGTGCCAGTAAAGGGATCGGGGGCACTGAAGCTTTCTTT. Residues: CASKGIGGTEAFF. The full variable domain, in which reference TRBV19 and TRBJ1-1 provide the parts outside the CDR3, is DGGITQSPKYLFRKEGQNVTLSCEQNLNHDAMYWYRQDPGQGLRLIYYSQIVNDFQKGDIAEGYSVSREKKESFPLTVTSAQKNPTAFYLCASKGIGGTEAFFGQGTRLTVV.

This chain connects TRBV10-3 to TRBJ2-1, with TRBD2 as a possible D gene (6 bases). The CDR3 covers 15 residues. CDR1 is ENHRY, CDR2 SYGVKD, per germline. Trimming pared 0 bases from V and 7 bases from J, leaving 13 bases between. CDR3 DNA: TGTGCCATCAGTGAGTCAATGGCTGGGAGGAATGAGCAGTTCTTC. This encodes CAISESMAGRNEQFF.

CDR3 bases: TGTGCCAGCAGCTCTGGACTAGCGGGAAGGGGAGGCCCCACAGATACGCAGTATTTT. It translates to CASSSGLAGRGGPTDTQYF. The chain employs TRBV13 and TRBJ2-3; TRBD2 agrees at 12 bases. Germline lookup yields CDR1 PRHDT and CDR2 FYEKMQ (reference sequence). The CDR3 spans 19 residues. V lost 4 bases and J lost 2; bases outside the gene matches: 13. Based on the CDR3 plus reference TRBV13 and TRBJ2-3, the full variable domain is AAGVIQSPRHLIKEKRETATLKCYPIPRHDTVYWYQQGPGQDPQFLISFYEKMQSDKGSIPDRFSAQQFSDYHSELNMSSLELGDSALYFCASSSGLAGRGGPTDTQYFGPGTRLTVL.

The rearrangement joins TRBV27 to TRBJ2-2; TRBD2 matches at 13 bases. Trimming removed 6 bases from V and 5 bases from J; junction bases left unmatched: 3. Germline lookup yields CDR1 MNHEY and CDR2 SMNVEV (reference sequence). The CDR3 consists of 15 residues. Here the CDR3 reads CASRGLAGDTGELFF. The CDR3 nucleotides read TGTGCCAGCAGAGGACTAGCGGGGGATACCGGGGAGCTGTTTTTT.